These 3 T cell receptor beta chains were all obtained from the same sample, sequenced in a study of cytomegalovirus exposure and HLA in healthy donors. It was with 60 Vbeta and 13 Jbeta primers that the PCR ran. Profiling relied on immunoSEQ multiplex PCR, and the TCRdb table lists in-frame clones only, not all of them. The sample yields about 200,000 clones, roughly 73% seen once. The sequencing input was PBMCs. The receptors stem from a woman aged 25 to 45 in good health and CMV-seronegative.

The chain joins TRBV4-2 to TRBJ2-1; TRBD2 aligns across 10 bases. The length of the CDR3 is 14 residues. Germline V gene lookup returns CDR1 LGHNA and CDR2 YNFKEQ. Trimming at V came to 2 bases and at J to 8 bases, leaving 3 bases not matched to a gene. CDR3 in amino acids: CASSQTLAGDEQFF. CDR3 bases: TGTGCCAGCAGCCAAACCCTAGCGGGAGATGAGCAGTTCTTC.

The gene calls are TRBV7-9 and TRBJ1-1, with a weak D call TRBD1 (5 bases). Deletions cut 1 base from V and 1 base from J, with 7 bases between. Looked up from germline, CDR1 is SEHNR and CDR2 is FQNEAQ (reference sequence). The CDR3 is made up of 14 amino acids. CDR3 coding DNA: TGTGCCAGCAGCTTAGTACAGGCGAACACTGAAGCTTTCTTT. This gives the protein CASSLVQANTEAFF.

The CDR3 DNA reads as TGCGCCAGCAGCCAAGAAACGCGCGGGAGTAGTTGGGGGACAGATACGCAGTATTTT. Translated, it gives CASSQETRGSSWGTDTQYF. The chain couples TRBV4-3 to TRBJ2-3; 7 nucleotides align to TRBD2. J lost 3 bases, V lost 0 bases, and 15 bases had no gene match. This CDR3 is built from 19 residues. Germline V lookup: CDR1 LGHNA, CDR2 YSLEER.